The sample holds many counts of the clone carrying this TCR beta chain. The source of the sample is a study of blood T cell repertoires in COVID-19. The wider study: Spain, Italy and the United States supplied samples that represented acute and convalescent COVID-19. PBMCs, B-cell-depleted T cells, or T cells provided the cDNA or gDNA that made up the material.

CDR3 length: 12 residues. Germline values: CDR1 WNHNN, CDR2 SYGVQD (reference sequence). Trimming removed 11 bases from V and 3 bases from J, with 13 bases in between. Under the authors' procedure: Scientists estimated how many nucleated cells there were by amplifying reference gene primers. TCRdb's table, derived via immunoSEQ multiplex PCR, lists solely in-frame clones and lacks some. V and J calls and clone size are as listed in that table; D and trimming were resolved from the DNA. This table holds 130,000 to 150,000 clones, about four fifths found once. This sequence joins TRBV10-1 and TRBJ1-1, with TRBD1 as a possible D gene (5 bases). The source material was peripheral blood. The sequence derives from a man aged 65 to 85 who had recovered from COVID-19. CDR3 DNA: TGCGCCGGGGGTCGGGACTACACTGAAGCTTTCTTT. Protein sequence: CAGGRDYTEAFF.